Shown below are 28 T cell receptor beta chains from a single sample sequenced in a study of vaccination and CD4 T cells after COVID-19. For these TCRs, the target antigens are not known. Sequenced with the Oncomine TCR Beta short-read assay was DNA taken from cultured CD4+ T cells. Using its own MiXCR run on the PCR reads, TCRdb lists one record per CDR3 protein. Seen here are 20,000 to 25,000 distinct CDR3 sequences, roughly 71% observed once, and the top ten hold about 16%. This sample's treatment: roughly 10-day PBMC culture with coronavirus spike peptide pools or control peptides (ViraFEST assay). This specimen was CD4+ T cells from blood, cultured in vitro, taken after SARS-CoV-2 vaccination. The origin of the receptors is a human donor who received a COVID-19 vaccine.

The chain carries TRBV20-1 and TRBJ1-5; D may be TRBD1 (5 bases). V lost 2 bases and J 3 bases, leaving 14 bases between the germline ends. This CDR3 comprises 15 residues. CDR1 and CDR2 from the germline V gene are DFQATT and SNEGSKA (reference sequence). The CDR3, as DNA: TGCAGTGCTAGAAAGGGAAATGGGGCCAATCAGCCCCAGCATTTT. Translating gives CSARKGNGANQPQHF.

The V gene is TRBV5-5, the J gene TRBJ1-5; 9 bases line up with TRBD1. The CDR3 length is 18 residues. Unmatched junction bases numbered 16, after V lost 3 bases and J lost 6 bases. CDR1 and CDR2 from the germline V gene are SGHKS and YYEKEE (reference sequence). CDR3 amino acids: CASSSTYSGQGIGQPQHF. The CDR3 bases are TGTGCCAGCAGCTCGACGTATTCGGGACAGGGAATAGGTCAGCCCCAGCATTTT.

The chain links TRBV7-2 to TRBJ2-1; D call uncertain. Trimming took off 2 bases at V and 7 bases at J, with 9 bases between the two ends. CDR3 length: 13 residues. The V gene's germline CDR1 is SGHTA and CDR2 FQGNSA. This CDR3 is CASSLSQSNEQFF. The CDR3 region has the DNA TGTGCCAGCAGCTTATCACAGTCTAATGAGCAGTTCTTC.

CDR3 region: CASSSLLGTEAFF. The CDR3 nucleotides are TGTGCCAGCAGCTCGCTCCTGGGGACTGAAGCTTTCTTT. The J gene is TRBJ1-1, the V gene TRBV11-3; no definite D call. Deletions cut 4 bases from V and 5 bases from J, with 11 bases between. The CDR3 is 13 amino acids. Germline CDR1 SGHNT, CDR2 YENEEA. The whole variable domain, filled in from reference TRBV11-3 and TRBJ1-1, reads EAGVVQSPRYKIIEKKQPVAFWCNPISGHNTLYWYLQNLGQGPELLIRYENEEAVDDSQLPKDRFSAERLKGVDSTLKIQPAELGDSAVYLCASSSLLGTEAFFGQGTRLTVV.

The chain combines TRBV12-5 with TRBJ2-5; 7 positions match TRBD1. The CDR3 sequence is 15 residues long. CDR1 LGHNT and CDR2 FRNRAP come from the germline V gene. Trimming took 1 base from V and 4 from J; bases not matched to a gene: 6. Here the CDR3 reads CASGLDRGGVETQYF. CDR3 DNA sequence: TGTGCTAGTGGTTTGGACAGGGGTGGGGTAGAGACCCAGTACTTC.

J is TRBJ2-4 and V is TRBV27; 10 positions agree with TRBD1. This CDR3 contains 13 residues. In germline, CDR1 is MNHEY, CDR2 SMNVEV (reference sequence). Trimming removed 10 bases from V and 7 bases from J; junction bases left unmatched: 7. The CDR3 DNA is TGTGCCACCACAGGACAGGGGGGCAACATTCAGTACTTC. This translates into CATTGQGGNIQYF.

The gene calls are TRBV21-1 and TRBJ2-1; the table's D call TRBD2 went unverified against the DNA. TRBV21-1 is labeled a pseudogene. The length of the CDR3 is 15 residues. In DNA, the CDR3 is TGTGCCAGCAGCAAAGAACGGGGCCTCCACAATGAGCAGTTCTTC. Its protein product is CASSKERGLHNEQFF.

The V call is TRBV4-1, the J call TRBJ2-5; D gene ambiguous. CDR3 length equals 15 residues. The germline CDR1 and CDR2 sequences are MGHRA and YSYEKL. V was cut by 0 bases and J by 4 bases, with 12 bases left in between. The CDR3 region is CASSQDLLLGETQYF. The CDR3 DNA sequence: TGCGCCAGCAGCCAAGATCTCCTCCTCGGAGAGACCCAGTACTTC.

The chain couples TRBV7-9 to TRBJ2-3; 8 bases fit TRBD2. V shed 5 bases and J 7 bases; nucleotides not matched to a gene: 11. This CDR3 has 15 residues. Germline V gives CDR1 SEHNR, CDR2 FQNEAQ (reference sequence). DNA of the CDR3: TGTGCCAGCAGCCCTCCCGGGGGGGCCTTGTATACGCAGTATTTT. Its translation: CASSPPGGALYTQYF.

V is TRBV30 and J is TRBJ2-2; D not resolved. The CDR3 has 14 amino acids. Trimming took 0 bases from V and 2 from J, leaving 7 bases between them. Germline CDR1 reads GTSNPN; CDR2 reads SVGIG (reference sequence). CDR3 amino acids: CAWSVLLNTGELFF. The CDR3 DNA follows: TGTGCCTGGAGTGTCCTTCTAAACACCGGGGAGCTGTTTTTT. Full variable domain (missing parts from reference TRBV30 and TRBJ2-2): SQTIHQWPATLVQPVGSPLSLECTVEGTSNPNLYWYRQAAGRGLQLLFYSVGIGQISSEVPQNLSASRPQDRQFILSSKKLLLSDSGFYLCAWSVLLNTGELFFGEGSRLTVL.

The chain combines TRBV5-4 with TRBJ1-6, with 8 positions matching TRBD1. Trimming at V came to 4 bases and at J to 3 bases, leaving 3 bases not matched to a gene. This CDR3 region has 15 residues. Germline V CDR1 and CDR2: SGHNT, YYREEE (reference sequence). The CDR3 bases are TGTGCCAGCAGCCAAGGACAGGGCTATAATTCACCCCTCCACTTT. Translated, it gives CASSQGQGYNSPLHF.

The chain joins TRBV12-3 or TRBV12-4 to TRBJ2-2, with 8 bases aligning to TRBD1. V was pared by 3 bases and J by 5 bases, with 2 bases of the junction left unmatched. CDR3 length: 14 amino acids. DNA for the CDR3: TGTGCCAGCAGTTTCACAGGGGGGACCGGGGAGCTGTTTTTT. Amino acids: CASSFTGGTGELFF.

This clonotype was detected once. CDR3 residues: CASSPDRGLNTGELFF. DNA of the CDR3: TGTGCCAGCAGCCCCGACAGGGGGCTGAACACCGGGGAGCTGTTTTTT. The rearrangement joins TRBV12-3 or TRBV12-4 to TRBJ2-2; 10 bases are shared with TRBD1. CDR3 length equals 16 residues. The junction had 5 bases not matched to a gene; V was cut back by 6 bases and J by 1 base.

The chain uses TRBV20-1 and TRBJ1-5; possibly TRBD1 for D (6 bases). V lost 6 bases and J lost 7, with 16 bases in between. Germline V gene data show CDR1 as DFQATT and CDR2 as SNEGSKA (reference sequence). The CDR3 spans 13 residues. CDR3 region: CSARTGTAQPQHF. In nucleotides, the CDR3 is TGCAGTGCGCGTACAGGGACGGCGCAGCCCCAGCATTTT.

The CDR3 DNA reads TGCAGTGCTAGAGATAGGGCCGGGGGCACTGAAGCTTTCTTT. Amino acid sequence: CSARDRAGGTEAFF. V gene TRBV20-1 combines with J gene TRBJ1-1, with a weak D call TRBD1 (5 bases). V was cut by 0 bases and J by 4 bases, with 12 bases left in between. Germline V gives CDR1 DFQATT, CDR2 SNEGSKA (reference sequence). This CDR3 comprises 14 residues.

The CDR3 nucleotides read TGTGCCAGCAGTGAAGCAGGGACAGGGGACACCGGGGAGCTGTTTTTT. It yields the protein CASSEAGTGDTGELFF. The chain combines TRBV6-1 with TRBJ2-2; 10 bases are shared with TRBD1. Per the germline V gene, CDR1 is MNHNS and CDR2 is SASEGT. The CDR3 extends over 16 amino acids. The junction had 1 base not matched to a gene; V was cut back by 0 bases and J by 3 bases.

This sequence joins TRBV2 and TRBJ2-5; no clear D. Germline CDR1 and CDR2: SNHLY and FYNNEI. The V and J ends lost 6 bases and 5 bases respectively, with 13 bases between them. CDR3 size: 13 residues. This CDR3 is CASRTVGGETQYF. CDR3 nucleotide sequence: TGTGCCAGCAGGACCGTTGGTGGGGAGACCCAGTACTTC.

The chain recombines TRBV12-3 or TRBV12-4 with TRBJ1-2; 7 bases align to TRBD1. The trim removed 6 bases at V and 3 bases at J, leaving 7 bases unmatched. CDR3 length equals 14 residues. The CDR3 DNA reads TGTGCCAGCAGCAAGGGGGCGGGAGACTATGGCTACACCTTC. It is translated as CASSKGAGDYGYTF.

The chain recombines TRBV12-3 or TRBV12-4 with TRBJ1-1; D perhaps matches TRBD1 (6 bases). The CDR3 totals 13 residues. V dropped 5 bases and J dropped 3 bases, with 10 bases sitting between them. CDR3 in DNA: TGTGCCAGCAGTATGGGACACCACACTGAAGCTTTCTTT. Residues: CASSMGHHTEAFF.

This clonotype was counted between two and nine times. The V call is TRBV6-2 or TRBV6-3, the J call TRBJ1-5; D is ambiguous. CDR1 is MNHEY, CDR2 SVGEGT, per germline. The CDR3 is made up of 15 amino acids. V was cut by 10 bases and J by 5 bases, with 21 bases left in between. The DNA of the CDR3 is TGTGCCACCCAAAGCTTGACAACAAGGGATCAGCCCCAGCATTTT. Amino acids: CATQSLTTRDQPQHF.

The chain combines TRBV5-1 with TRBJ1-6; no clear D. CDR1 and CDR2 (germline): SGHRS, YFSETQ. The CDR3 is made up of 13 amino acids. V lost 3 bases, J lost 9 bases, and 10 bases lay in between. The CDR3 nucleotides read TGCGCCAGCAGCTACGGACGGGTTTCACCCCTCCACTTT. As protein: CASSYGRVSPLHF. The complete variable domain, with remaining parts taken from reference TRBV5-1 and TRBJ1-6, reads KAGVTQTPRYLIKTRGQQVTLSCSPISGHRSVSWYQQTPGQGLQFLFEYFSETQRNKGNFPGRFSGRQFSNSRSEMNVSTLELGDSALYLCASSYGRVSPLHFGNGTRLTVT.

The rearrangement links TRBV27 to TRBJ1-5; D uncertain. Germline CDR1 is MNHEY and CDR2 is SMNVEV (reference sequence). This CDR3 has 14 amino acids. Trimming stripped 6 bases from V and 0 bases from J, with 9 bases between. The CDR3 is CASSSGPSNQPQHF. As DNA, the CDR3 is TGTGCCAGCAGCTCGGGTCCTAGCAATCAGCCCCAGCATTTT.

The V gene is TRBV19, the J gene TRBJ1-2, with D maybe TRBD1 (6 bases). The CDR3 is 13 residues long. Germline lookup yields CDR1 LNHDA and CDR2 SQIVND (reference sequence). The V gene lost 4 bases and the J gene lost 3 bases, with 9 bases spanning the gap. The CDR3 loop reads CASSNRVDYGYTF. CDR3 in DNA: TGTGCCAGTAGTAACAGGGTCGACTATGGCTACACCTTC. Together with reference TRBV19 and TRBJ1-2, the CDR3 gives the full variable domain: DGGITQSPKYLFRKEGQNVTLSCEQNLNHDAMYWYRQDPGQGLRLIYYSQIVNDFQKGDIAEGYSVSREKKESFPLTVTSAQKNPTAFYLCASSNRVDYGYTFGSGTRLTVV.

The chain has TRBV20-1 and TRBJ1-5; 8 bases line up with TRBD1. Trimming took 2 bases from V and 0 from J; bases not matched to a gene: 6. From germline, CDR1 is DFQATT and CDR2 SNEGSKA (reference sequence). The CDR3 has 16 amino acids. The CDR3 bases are TGCAGTGCTAGACCTTCGACAGGGGTTAGCAATCAGCCCCAGCATTTT. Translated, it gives CSARPSTGVSNQPQHF.

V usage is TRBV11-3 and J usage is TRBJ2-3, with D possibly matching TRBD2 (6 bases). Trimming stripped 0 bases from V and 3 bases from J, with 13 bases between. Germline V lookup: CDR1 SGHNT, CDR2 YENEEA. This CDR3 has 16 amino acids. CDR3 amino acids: CASSLDAGWATDTQYF. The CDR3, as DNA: TGTGCCAGCAGCTTAGACGCGGGGTGGGCTACAGATACGCAGTATTTT.

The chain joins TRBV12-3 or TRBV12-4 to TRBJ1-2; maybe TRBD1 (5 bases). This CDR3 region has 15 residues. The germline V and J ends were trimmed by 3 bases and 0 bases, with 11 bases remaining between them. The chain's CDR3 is CASSLTAKANYGYTF. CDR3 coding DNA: TGTGCCAGCAGTTTGACAGCAAAAGCTAACTATGGCTACACCTTC.

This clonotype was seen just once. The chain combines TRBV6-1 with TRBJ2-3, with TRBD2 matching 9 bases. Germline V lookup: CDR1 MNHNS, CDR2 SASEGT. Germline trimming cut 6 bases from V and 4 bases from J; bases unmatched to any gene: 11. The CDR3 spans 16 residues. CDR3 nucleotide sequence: TGTGCCAGCAGCCCCCTGACGGGACTAGCATCAGATACGCAGTATTTT. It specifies CASSPLTGLASDTQYF.

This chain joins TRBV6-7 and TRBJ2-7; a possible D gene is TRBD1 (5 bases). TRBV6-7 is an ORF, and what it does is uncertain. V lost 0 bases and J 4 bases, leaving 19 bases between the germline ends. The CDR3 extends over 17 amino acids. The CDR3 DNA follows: TGTGCCAGCAGTTACTCTCTGCTGGAGAACAGACAGTACGAGCAGTACTTC. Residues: CASSYSLLENRQYEQYF.